These 32 T cell receptor beta chains were all obtained from the same sample, sequenced in a study of Ad26.COV2.S vaccination and SARS-CoV-2 variants. Sequenced by immunoSEQ multiplex PCR; TCRdb stores in-frame clones only, minus some. This table holds 430,000 or so clones, roughly 89% found once. The treatment is: around 19 received Ad26.COV2.S at low or high dose, single or two shots; about 5 received placebo; per-sample allocation not given. Repertoires come from day 63 after the first vaccine or placebo injection. The source material was peripheral blood, sampled in a trial of Ad26.COV2.S vaccine versus placebo. These receptor sequences come from a person aged 18-65 years who received the Ad26.COV2.S COVID-19 vaccine or a placebo.

The J gene is TRBJ2-7, the V gene TRBV5-1; no reliable D call. The germline V and J ends were trimmed by 0 bases and 7 bases, with 14 bases remaining between them. CDR3 length: 14 amino acids. Germline CDR1 SGHRS, CDR2 YFSETQ. The CDR3 coding sequence is TGCGCCAGCAGCTTGGGCGCAGCCTCTAGGGAGCAGTACGTC. It translates to CASSLGAASREQYV.

This chain links TRBV5-1 with TRBJ1-3; D call uncertain. V was pared by 0 bases and J by 4 bases, with 11 bases between. The CDR3 covers 15 residues. Per germline, CDR1 SGHRS and CDR2 YFSETQ. This CDR3 is CASSLGTSFGNTIYF. The CDR3 DNA sequence: TGCGCCAGCAGCTTGGGGACCAGTTTCGGAAACACCATATATTTT.

This chain's CDR3 is CASSLTSQGTGEQYV. The CDR3 DNA follows: TGTGCCAGCAGCCTAACGTCACAGGGGACTGGCGAGCAGTACGTC. The chain carries TRBV5-4 and TRBJ2-7; perhaps TRBD1 as D (7 bases). CDR1 and CDR2 from the germline V gene are SGHNT and YYREEE (reference sequence). V lost 4 bases and J 6 bases, leaving 20 bases between the germline ends. This CDR3 has 15 amino acids.

V gene TRBV5-1 combines with J gene TRBJ1-1; D is ambiguous. CDR3 length: 13 residues. The ends were cut back, 2 bases at V and 5 bases at J, with 10 bases in the middle. Germline loops: CDR1 SGHRS, CDR2 YFSETQ. The CDR3 coding sequence is TGCGCCAGCAGCTTAGCCATTGGGACTGAAGCTTTCTTT. Its protein product is CASSLAIGTEAFF.

J is TRBJ1-5 and V is TRBV2, with D tentatively TRBD1 (5 bases). V gave up 4 bases and J gave up 14 bases, with 15 bases separating them. This CDR3 is built from 12 residues. From germline, CDR1 is SNHLY and CDR2 FYNNEI. CDR3 residues: CASSGTPQAEHF. In DNA form, the CDR3 reads TGTGCCAGCAGTGGGACACCCCAAGCGGAGCATTTT.

J is TRBJ1-3 and V is TRBV5-1; no reliable D call. Germline V CDR1 and CDR2: SGHRS, YFSETQ. V lost 0 bases and J lost 0, with 10 bases in between. The CDR3 contains 16 residues. The CDR3 loop reads CASSLERAFSGNTIYF. CDR3 sequence (DNA): TGCGCCAGCAGCTTGGAGCGGGCCTTCTCTGGAAACACCATATATTTT. Variable domain in full (rest from reference TRBV5-1 and TRBJ1-3): KAGVTQTPRYLIKTRGQQVTLSCSPISGHRSVSWYQQTPGQGLQFLFEYFSETQRNKGNFPGRFSGRQFSNSRSEMNVSTLELGDSALYLCASSLERAFSGNTIYFGEGSWLTVV.

The genes are TRBV5-6 and TRBJ2-7; D not resolved. The V end was cut by 4 bases, the J end by 4 bases, with 24 bases between. Germline V gene data show CDR1 as SGHDT and CDR2 as YYEEEE. The CDR3 is 17 amino acids. The CDR3 loop reads CASSPLVPRTVLYEQYV. CDR3 bases: TGTGCCAGCAGCCCGTTAGTACCGCGTACGGTCTTGTACGAGCAGTACGTC.

The chain's CDR3 is CASSQGRTGSEQFF. CDR3 nucleotides: TGTGCCAGCAGCCAAGGCCGGACAGGGAGTGAGCAGTTCTTC. This rearrangement joins TRBV3-1 (or the pseudogene TRBV3-2) to TRBJ2-1, with 8 bases identical to TRBD1. The V gene end was trimmed by 1 base and the J gene end by 9 bases; junction bases not matched to a gene: 5. Germline V CDR1 and CDR2: LGHDT, YNNKEL (reference sequence). The CDR3 extends over 14 amino acids.

The J gene is TRBJ2-2, the V gene TRBV19; 10 positions match TRBD1. The CDR3 has 16 amino acids. Losses at the gene ends were 7 bases for V and 7 bases for J; bases not matched to a gene: 12. Germline V lookup: CDR1 LNHDA, CDR2 SQIVND (reference sequence). CDR3 protein: CASTPQGQGTGGELFF. CDR3 nucleotides: TGTGCCAGTACTCCTCAGGGACAGGGGACCGGCGGGGAGCTGTTTTTT.

Remarks on this clone: This sample includes further DNA sequences coding for the same CDR3. The chain's CDR3 is CASSFYNEQFF. In nucleotides, the CDR3 is TGTGCCAGCAGTTTCTACAATGAGCAGTTCTTC. This chain uses TRBV12-3 or TRBV12-4 with TRBJ2-1; the D is unclear. The CDR3 spans 11 residues. Trimming took 3 bases from V and 3 from J, leaving 0 bases between them.

The chain joins TRBV5-1 to TRBJ2-7; 8 bases map to TRBD2. Germline assignment: CDR1 SGHRS and CDR2 YFSETQ. CDR3 length equals 17 residues. V lost 2 bases to trimming and J lost 0 bases; unmatched junction nucleotides: 10. The CDR3 sequence is CASSFLAGGIVSYEQYF. CDR3 DNA sequence: TGCGCCAGCAGCTTTTTGGCGGGGGGAATAGTCTCCTACGAGCAGTACTTC.

This clone showed up just a few times. The chain couples TRBV4-2 to TRBJ2-1; perhaps TRBD2 as D (6 bases). Germline assignment: CDR1 LGHNA and CDR2 YNFKEQ. V shed 1 base and J shed 8 bases, with 18 bases lying between them. This CDR3 is 16 amino acids long. This chain's CDR3 is CASSQVHDWPGDEQFF. The DNA of the CDR3 is TGTGCCAGCAGCCAAGTCCACGACTGGCCGGGGGATGAGCAGTTCTTC.

The V gene is TRBV5-1, the J gene TRBJ2-1; a weak D match, TRBD2 (5 bases). The germline V gene encodes CDR1 SGHRS and CDR2 YFSETQ. With 0 bases removed from V and 8 bases from J, the gap between germline ends came to 15 bases. CDR3 length: 15 amino acids. CDR3 nucleotides: TGCGCCAGCAGCTTGGATCCGGGAACAGCGGATGAGCAGTTCTTC. Encoded protein: CASSLDPGTADEQFF. Based on the CDR3 plus reference TRBV5-1 and TRBJ2-1, the full variable domain is KAGVTQTPRYLIKTRGQQVTLSCSPISGHRSVSWYQQTPGQGLQFLFEYFSETQRNKGNFPGRFSGRQFSNSRSEMNVSTLELGDSALYLCASSLDPGTADEQFFGPGTRLTVL.

The chain combines TRBV6-6 with TRBJ1-4; D not resolved. CDR3 length: 15 amino acids. V was shortened by 2 bases and J by 2 bases, with 9 bases between the two germline ends. Germline V gene data show CDR1 as MNHNY and CDR2 as SVGAGI (reference sequence). DNA for the CDR3: TGTGCCAGCAGTTACCCGCGCGGCACTAATGAAAAACTGTTTTTT. Its protein product is CASSYPRGTNEKLFF.

This chain connects TRBV15 to TRBJ1-1, with D uncertain. The length of the CDR3 is 15 residues. Trimming stripped 0 bases from V and 1 base from J, with 9 bases between. From germline, CDR1 is LNHNV and CDR2 YYDKDF (reference sequence). Here the CDR3 DNA reads TGTGCCACCAGCAGAGATTTTGAGGGGAACACTGAAGCTTTCTTT. Its translation is CATSRDFEGNTEAFF.

The genes are TRBV6-2 or TRBV6-3 and TRBJ2-7; a possible D gene is TRBD1 (6 bases). V lost 6 bases to trimming and J lost 0 bases, with 21 bases between them. Looked up from germline, CDR1 is MNHEY and CDR2 is SVGEGT. The CDR3 covers 17 residues. CDR3 in amino acids: CASSHTYSTGRSYEQYV. The CDR3 DNA reads as TGTGCCAGCAGCCACACCTACTCGACAGGACGCTCCTACGAGCAGTACGTC.

The chain employs TRBV12-3 or TRBV12-4 and TRBJ2-7; no reliable D call. Trimming left V 5 bases short and J 3 bases short, with 8 bases between. The CDR3 is 12 residues long. The DNA of the CDR3 is TGTGCCAGCAGTGACACGTACTACGAGCAGTACTTC. It encodes CASSDTYYEQYF.

This chain links TRBV20-1 with TRBJ1-5; no reliable D call. V lost 6 bases to trimming and J lost 9 bases, with 12 bases between them. The CDR3 is made up of 11 amino acids. The germline V gene encodes CDR1 DFQATT and CDR2 SNEGSKA (reference sequence). CDR3 sequence reads: CSAPPQRPQHF. For the CDR3, the DNA is TGCAGTGCCCCCCCCCAAAGGCCCCAGCATTTT.

This clone has a count of ten or more. The chain has TRBV19 and TRBJ2-7; 8 bases map to TRBD1. Germline V gene lookup returns CDR1 LNHDA and CDR2 SQIVND (reference sequence). The V gene end was trimmed by 1 base and the J gene end by 1 base; junction bases not matched to a gene: 3. The CDR3 spans 15 residues. This chain's CDR3 is CASSIVGTGSYEQYF. The CDR3, as DNA: TGTGCCAGTAGTATAGTGGGGACAGGTTCCTACGAGCAGTACTTC.

V gene TRBV2 combines with J gene TRBJ1-2, with 9 bases lining up with TRBD1. Trimming removed 2 bases from V and 6 bases from J; junction bases left unmatched: 4. The germline V gene has CDR1 SNHLY and CDR2 FYNNEI. The CDR3 spans 14 residues. The CDR3, as DNA: TGTGCCAGCAGTGAACTTCGACAGGGGGATGGCTACACCTTC. It encodes CASSELRQGDGYTF.

The V and J genes are TRBV29-1 and TRBJ2-7; D is possibly TRBD2 (7 bases). CDR3 length: 13 amino acids. Germline V gene lookup returns CDR1 SQVTM and CDR2 ANQGSEA. Trimming shortened V by 3 bases and J by 5 bases, and 14 bases separated the two germline ends. In DNA, the CDR3 is TGCAGCGTTGAGAGATGGGGGGGCGACGAGCAGTACTTC. Its translation: CSVERWGGDEQYF.

This clone was counted once. The rearrangement joins TRBV7-2 to TRBJ1-2; D unclear. Germline V gene lookup returns CDR1 SGHTA and CDR2 FQGNSA. Between the trimmed V and J ends, which lost 1 base and 4 bases, there was a span of 10 bases. The CDR3 sequence is 14 residues long. CDR3 sequence reads: CASSLEATIYGYTF. The CDR3 DNA reads TGTGCCAGCAGCTTAGAAGCGACCATCTATGGCTACACCTTC.

The chain joins TRBV5-4 to TRBJ2-6; D tentatively reads TRBD1 or TRBD2 (6 bases each). The CDR3 is 16 residues long. In germline, CDR1 is SGHNT, CDR2 YYREEE (reference sequence). V was shortened by 5 bases and J by 2 bases, with 14 bases between the two germline ends. The CDR3: CASRPLGGTGANVLTF. The CDR3 DNA is TGTGCCAGCAGGCCCCTCGGGGGCACTGGGGCCAACGTCCTGACTTTC.

J is TRBJ2-5 and V is TRBV15; D ambiguous. Trimming pared 3 bases from V and 4 bases from J, leaving 21 bases between. There are 17 residues in the CDR3. Germline V gene data show CDR1 as LNHNV and CDR2 as YYDKDF (reference sequence). CDR3 amino acids: CATSRAIGFASVETQYF. The CDR3 nucleotides are TGTGCCACCAGCAGGGCAATAGGGTTCGCATCGGTAGAGACCCAGTACTTC. Full variable domain (outside the CDR3, taken from reference TRBV15 and TRBJ2-5): DAMVIQNPRYQVTQFGKPVTLSCSQTLNHNVMYWYQQKSSQAPKLLFHYYDKDFNNEADTPDNFQSRRPNTSFCFLDIRSPGLGDTAMYLCATSRAIGFASVETQYFGPGTRLLVL.

The count of this clone is one. The chain employs TRBV2 and TRBJ1-6, with D possibly TRBD1 on 5 matching bases. Germline V gene data show CDR1 as SNHLY and CDR2 as FYNNEI. The CDR3 spans 15 residues. The ends were cut back, 7 bases at V and 10 bases at J, with 20 bases in the middle. The CDR3 region has the DNA TGTGCCAGCACCGCCTTGAGGGGAGGCGAATCACCCCTCCACTTT. This sequence encodes CASTALRGGESPLHF.

The V gene is TRBV19, the J gene TRBJ1-1; D uncertain. The germline gives CDR1 LNHDA, CDR2 SQIVND (reference sequence). CDR3 size: 15 residues. V was pared by 1 base and J by 4 bases, with 13 bases between. The CDR3 protein is CASSIAARIATEAFF. DNA for the CDR3: TGTGCCAGTAGTATAGCGGCAAGGATCGCCACTGAAGCTTTCTTT.

J is TRBJ2-5 and V is TRBV11-3, with TRBD2 matching over 7 bases. After removal of 5 bases from V and 5 bases from J, the junction contained 8 bases not matched to a gene. There are 14 residues in the CDR3. Germline V gene lookup returns CDR1 SGHNT and CDR2 YENEEA. CDR3 residues: CASSHGGEAETQYF. The CDR3 nucleotides are TGTGCCAGCAGCCATGGGGGGGAGGCGGAGACCCAGTACTTC.

The chain joins TRBV18 to TRBJ2-1; 10 nucleotides match TRBD2. Germline lookup yields CDR1 KGHSH and CDR2 LQKENI. This CDR3 is 17 amino acids long. Unmatched junction bases numbered 5, after V lost 3 bases and J lost 0 bases. CDR3 residues: CASSPQSGRASYNEQFF. In DNA, the CDR3 is TGTGCCAGCTCACCGCAGAGCGGGAGGGCCTCCTACAATGAGCAGTTCTTC.

The chain joins TRBV28 to TRBJ2-7; 13 bases agree with TRBD2. The CDR3 length is 18 residues. Germline assignment: CDR1 MDHEN and CDR2 SYDVKM. Trimming took 1 base from V and 5 from J; bases not matched to a gene: 11. The CDR3 protein is CASSLLLAGGLVEDEQYF. CDR3 DNA sequence: TGTGCCAGCAGTTTATTACTAGCGGGGGGGCTAGTCGAAGACGAGCAGTACTTC.

The chain couples TRBV29-1 to TRBJ1-1; D gene ambiguous. The CDR3 is made up of 13 amino acids. Germline V gene lookup returns CDR1 SQVTM and CDR2 ANQGSEA. Trimming left V 4 bases short and J 0 bases short, with 9 bases between. CDR3 sequence reads: CSVATRLNTEAFF. For the CDR3, the DNA is TGCAGCGTTGCGACTAGGTTGAACACTGAAGCTTTCTTT.

The chain recombines TRBV18 with TRBJ1-2; 7 bases match TRBD1. Germline assignment: CDR1 KGHSH and CDR2 LQKENI. The CDR3 consists of 12 residues. The V segment lost 9 bases and the J segment 2 bases; nucleotides outside the gene matches: 3. CDR3 coding DNA: TGTGCCAGTTCAGGGGGAAACTATGGCTACACCTTC. Its translation: CASSGGNYGYTF.

The chain links TRBV6-1 to TRBJ1-5; 9 bases fit TRBD1. V was clipped by 3 bases and J by 7 bases; unmatched bases: 22. CDR3 length: 20 amino acids. CDR1 and CDR2 from the germline V gene are MNHNS and SASEGT. CDR3 in amino acids: CASSDESYMGQGLKSQPQHF. In nucleotides, the CDR3 is TGTGCCAGCAGTGACGAATCCTACATGGGACAGGGATTAAAGTCACAGCCCCAGCATTTT.